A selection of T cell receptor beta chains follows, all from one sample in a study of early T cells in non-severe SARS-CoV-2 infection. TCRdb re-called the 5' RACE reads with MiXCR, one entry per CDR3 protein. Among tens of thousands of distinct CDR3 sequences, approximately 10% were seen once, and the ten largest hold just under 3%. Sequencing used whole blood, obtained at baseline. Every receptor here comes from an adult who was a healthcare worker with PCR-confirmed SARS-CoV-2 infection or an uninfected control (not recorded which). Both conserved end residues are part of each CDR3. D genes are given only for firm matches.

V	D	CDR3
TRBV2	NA	CASRGLTGPRLYF
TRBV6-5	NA	CASSNTGTTYEQYF
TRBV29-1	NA	CSVKGVGTEAFF
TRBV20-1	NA	CSAIRVDSLNTEAFF
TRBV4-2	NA	CASSQESRGGDTQYF
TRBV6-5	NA	CASSTTGAEAFF
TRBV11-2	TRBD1	CASRFPFRGQDLYF
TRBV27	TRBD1	CASSPLTGFRPEAFF
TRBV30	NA	CAWSVRGYQPQHF
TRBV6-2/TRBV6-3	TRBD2	CASNQLAGAYEQYF
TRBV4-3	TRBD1	CASSQGQGVRREQYF
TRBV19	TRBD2	CASSIGTTSGRYEQYF
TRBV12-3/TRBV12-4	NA	CASKRGTVQETQYF
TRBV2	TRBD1	CASSETGQGRGTEAFF
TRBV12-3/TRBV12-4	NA	CASSLGFRVAEQYF
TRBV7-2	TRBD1	CASSLMYRGRTEAFF